This record covers a single TCR beta chain. The sample comes from a study of blood T cell repertoires in COVID-19. The wider study: COVID-19 samples, acute and convalescent, were from the United States, Italy and Spain. The analysed material was cDNA or gDNA that came from T cells, B-cell-depleted T cells, or PBMCs.

Per the authors' pipeline: Amplification with reference gene primers provided the estimates of nucleated cell counts. Profiling relied on immunoSEQ multiplex PCR, and the TCRdb table lists in-frame clones only, not all of them. V, J and clone size were drawn from that table, and D and trimming were deduced from the DNA. The sample holds over 90,000 clones; around 73% are singletons and the top ten take around 9.8%. This CDR3 is 14 amino acids long. Looked up from germline, CDR1 is SGHTA and CDR2 is FQGNSA. V was clipped by 5 bases and J by 1 base, with 11 bases between them. The material sequenced was peripheral blood. The origin of this receptor is a man aged 55-75 years with active or convalescent COVID-19. This chain uses TRBV7-2 with TRBJ2-5; the D gene is possibly TRBD2 (6 bases). This CDR3 is CASSQGGLQETQYF. The CDR3 DNA sequence: TGTGCCAGCAGCCAGGGAGGCCTCCAAGAGACCCAGTACTTC. Combining the CDR3 with reference TRBV7-2 and TRBJ2-5 gives the whole variable domain GAGVSQSPSNKVTEKGKDVELRCDPISGHTALYWYRQSLGQGLEFLIYFQGNSAPDKSGLPSDRFSAERTGGSVSTLTIQRTQQEDSAVYLCASSQGGLQETQYFGPGTRLLVL.